The 22 T cell receptor beta chains below all came from one sample that was sequenced in a study of CXCR3-negative and CXCR3-positive naive CD8 T cells. UMI-labeled TRB cDNA libraries were prepared by 5' RACE. TCRdb reprocessed the 5' RACE reads and keeps a single row for each CDR3 protein, giving no DNA. The record lists roughly 56,000 distinct CDR3 sequences, of which the ten most abundant hold 0.42%. The sample was naive CXCR3- CD8+ T cells from blood. Subset: CD45RO-CCR7+CD27+CD95- naive CD8+ T cells lacking CXCR3 (TNR3-). The receptors originated from a human donor in good health. Some clones in this sample may be carry-over from other donors' samples.

The chain employs TRBV5-1 and TRBJ1-2; checking the TCRdb D call of TRBD1 is not possible without DNA. Germline lookup yields CDR1 SGHRS and CDR2 YFSETQ. The CDR3 is 15 amino acids. This chain's CDR3 is CASSGWGTGDYGYTF.

This chain uses TRBV7-8 with TRBJ2-3; TCRdb returns TRBD2, unconfirmable since there is no DNA. This CDR3 has 18 residues. From germline, CDR1 is SGHVS and CDR2 FQNEAQ. The CDR3 is CASSLPGLAGGTTDTQYF.

The chain is built from TRBV7-3 and TRBJ2-1; there is no DNA to check the TCRdb D call of TRBD2. The CDR3 length is 15 residues. Germline V gives CDR1 SGHTA, CDR2 FQGTGA. This CDR3 reads CASSFSGGALDEQFF.

Measured by frequency, this clonotype is medium-sized. The J gene is TRBJ2-2, the V gene TRBV29-1; TCRdb's assignment of TRBD1 cannot be checked, as there is no DNA. The CDR3 loop spans 12 amino acids. Germline lookup yields CDR1 SQVTM and CDR2 ANQGSEA. CDR3 loop: CSVGAGTGELFF.

V and J are TRBV6-4 and TRBJ2-3; TCRdb proposes TRBD2, but this gene call is untestable without DNA. From germline, CDR1 is MRHNA and CDR2 SNTAGT. The CDR3 spans 15 residues. This CDR3 reads CASRGGAGSTDTQYF.

This chain's CDR3 is CASSQTGSLTDEKLFF. The chain combines TRBV4-3 with TRBJ1-4. Germline V lookup: CDR1 LGHNA, CDR2 YSLEER. CDR3 length: 16 residues.

The V call is TRBV18, the J call TRBJ2-5; TCRdb's D gene call, TRBD2, goes unchecked for lack of DNA. CDR3 size: 15 residues. CDR1 KGHSH and CDR2 LQKENI come from the germline V gene. The chain's CDR3 is CASSPLPRVLETQYF.

V is TRBV9 and J is TRBJ1-2; TCRdb returns TRBD1, unconfirmable since there is no DNA. Germline CDR1 SGDLS, CDR2 YYNGEE. This CDR3 comprises 13 residues. The chain's CDR3 is CASSVADSYGYTF.

This chain uses TRBV29-1 with TRBJ2-3; as DNA is missing, the TRBD1 call by TCRdb cannot be tested. Germline values: CDR1 SQVTM, CDR2 ANQGSEA. The CDR3 consists of 15 residues. The CDR3: CSVVFRGRVTDTQYF.

The chain joins TRBV29-1 to TRBJ2-7; TCRdb lists TRBD1, though no DNA is available to test this call. Germline V gives CDR1 SQVTM, CDR2 ANQGSEA. This CDR3 has 12 amino acids. CDR3: CSVRDTYYEQYF.

CDR3 loop: CASSNRGGNQPQHF. The genes are TRBV21-1 and TRBJ1-5; TCRdb designates TRBD1, a call that cannot be tested without DNA. TRBV21-1 is classified as a pseudogene. The CDR3 totals 14 residues.

V and J are TRBV27 and TRBJ2-7; TCRdb calls TRBD2, which cannot be checked without DNA. The V gene's germline CDR1 is MNHEY and CDR2 SMNVEV (reference sequence). CDR3 size: 17 residues. CDR3 amino acids: CASSFWASGQGGYEQYF.

The chain joins TRBV29-1 to TRBJ2-2. The CDR3 has 13 residues. The V gene's germline CDR1 is SQVTM and CDR2 ANQGSEA. The CDR3 loop reads CSVGQTNTGELFF.

The CDR3: CASSFLSRARDTQYF. The chain links TRBV7-2 to TRBJ2-3. Germline CDR1 and CDR2: SGHTA and FQGNSA. The CDR3 loop spans 15 amino acids.

The V call is TRBV29-1, the J call TRBJ2-2. In germline, CDR1 is SQVTM, CDR2 ANQGSEA. The length of the CDR3 is 12 residues. CDR3 loop: CSVAYDTGELFF.

This rearrangement joins TRBV7-6 to TRBJ1-4; as DNA is missing, the TRBD1 call by TCRdb cannot be tested. Germline-derived CDR1 and CDR2 are SGHVS and FNYEAQ. The CDR3 length is 17 residues. CDR3 in amino acids: CASSWGQRATSNEKLFF.

V usage is TRBV7-3 and J usage is TRBJ1-5. In germline, CDR1 is SGHTA, CDR2 FQGTGA. This CDR3 region has 13 residues. Here the CDR3 reads CASSLRDGQPQHF.

The genes are TRBV20-1 and TRBJ2-7; the TRBD1 assignment by TCRdb is unverifiable without DNA. Germline CDR1 is DFQATT and CDR2 is SNEGSKA (reference sequence). The CDR3 consists of 15 residues. CDR3 residues: CSARDRGQGGNEQYF.

The chain has TRBV19 and TRBJ2-1. The CDR3 sequence is 15 residues long. The germline V gene encodes CDR1 LNHDA and CDR2 SQIVND (reference sequence). The CDR3 spells CASSILRHTDNEQFF.

The V and J genes are TRBV5-1 and TRBJ2-1; TCRdb outputs TRBD2, but without DNA this stays unchecked. This CDR3 is built from 14 residues. The germline gives CDR1 SGHRS, CDR2 YFSETQ. CDR3 residues: CASSSQLDHNEQFF.

The gene calls are TRBV2 and TRBJ2-7; TCRdb's D call, TRBD1, is unchecked because there is no DNA. The germline V gene encodes CDR1 SNHLY and CDR2 FYNNEI. This CDR3 is 13 amino acids long. CDR3 amino acids: CAFHGTGTYEQYF.

This sequence joins TRBV6-2 or TRBV6-3 and TRBJ2-1; TCRdb reports TRBD2, a call that lacks DNA to check it against. This CDR3 is built from 20 residues. The germline V gene encodes CDR1 MNHEY and CDR2 SVGEGT. The chain's CDR3 is CASEGIYFSGGTISYNEQFF.